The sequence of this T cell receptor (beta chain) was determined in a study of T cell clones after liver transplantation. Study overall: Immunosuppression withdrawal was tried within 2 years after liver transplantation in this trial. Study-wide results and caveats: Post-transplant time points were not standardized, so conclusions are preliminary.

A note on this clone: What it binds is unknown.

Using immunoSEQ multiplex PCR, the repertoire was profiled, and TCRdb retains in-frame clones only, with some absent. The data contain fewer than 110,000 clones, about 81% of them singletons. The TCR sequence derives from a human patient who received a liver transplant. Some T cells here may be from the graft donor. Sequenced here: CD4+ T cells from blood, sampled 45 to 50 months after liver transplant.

CDR3 bases: TGCGCCAGCAGCCAAGGGATCACTAGTCAAGAGACCCAGTACTTC. Its protein product is CASSQGITSQETQYF. The chain recombines TRBV4-1 with TRBJ2-5; TRBD2 is a possible D gene (5 bases). This CDR3 has 15 residues. Germline V gives CDR1 MGHRA, CDR2 YSYEKL. Trimming took off 1 base at V and 2 bases at J, with 11 bases between the two ends.